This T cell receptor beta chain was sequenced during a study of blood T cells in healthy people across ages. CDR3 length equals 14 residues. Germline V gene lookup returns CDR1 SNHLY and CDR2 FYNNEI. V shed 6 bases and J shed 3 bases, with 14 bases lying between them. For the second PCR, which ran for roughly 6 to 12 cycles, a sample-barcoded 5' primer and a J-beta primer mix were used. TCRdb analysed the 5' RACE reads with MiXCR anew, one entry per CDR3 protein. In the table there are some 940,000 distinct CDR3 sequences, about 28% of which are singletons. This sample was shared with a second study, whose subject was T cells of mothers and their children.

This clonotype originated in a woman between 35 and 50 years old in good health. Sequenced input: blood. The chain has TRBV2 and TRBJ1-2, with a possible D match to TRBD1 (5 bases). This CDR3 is CASRKQVTDYGYTF. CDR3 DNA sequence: TGTGCCAGCAGGAAACAGGTCACAGACTATGGCTACACCTTC.